Listed here is a single T cell receptor (beta chain). The sample belongs to a study of control samples from healthy donors and cancer patients. Data came from immunoSEQ multiplex PCR; TCRdb stores just in-frame clones and leaves some out. Of around 250,000 clones in the sample, approximately 80% were seen once. The sequencing sample was made of PBMCs. The clonotype comes from a woman aged 55-69 years with lung cancer.

The CDR3 nucleotides are TGCGCCAGCAGCCAAGATGAGGGGCGTCGGCCCCAGCATTTT. It specifies CASSQDEGRRPQHF. This chain joins TRBV4-1 and TRBJ1-5; D may be TRBD1 (5 bases). This CDR3 spans 14 amino acids. From germline, CDR1 is MGHRA and CDR2 YSYEKL. V was shortened by 0 bases and J by 9 bases, with 12 bases between the two germline ends.